Below are 32 T cell receptor beta chains sequenced from a single sample in a study of T cell responses to AZD1222 COVID-19 vaccine. Libraries were prepared by immunoSEQ multiplex PCR; TCRdb keeps only in-frame clonotypes and omits some of them. Of 170,000 or so clones in the sample, approximately 90% are singletons; the top ten hold about 1.4%. Material: peripheral blood, obtained on day 0 of AZD1222 vaccination. These receptors were collected from an adult in good health.

The gene calls are TRBV7-9 and TRBJ1-1, with TRBD1 identical over 10 bases. The CDR3 is 15 residues long. Germline V gene lookup returns CDR1 SEHNR and CDR2 FQNEAQ (reference sequence). J gave up 1 base and V 5 bases, and 4 bases lay outside the gene matches. CDR3 coding DNA: TGTGCCAGCAGCCAAGGACAGGGGGGGAACACTGAAGCTTTCTTT. This codes for CASSQGQGGNTEAFF.

The gene calls are TRBV28 and TRBJ1-3; D is possibly TRBD1 (6 bases). The V and J ends lost 2 bases and 0 bases respectively, with 14 bases between them. CDR3 length equals 17 residues. Germline CDR1 MDHEN, CDR2 SYDVKM. The CDR3 region is CASSLGSRGGSGNTIYF. The CDR3 DNA reads TGTGCCAGCAGTTTAGGTTCCAGGGGTGGCTCTGGAAACACCATATATTTT.

This chain joins TRBV7-2 and TRBJ1-5; no clear D gene. The CDR3 runs to 14 residues. Germline CDR1 is SGHTA and CDR2 is FQGNSA. Trimming took 1 base from V and 3 from J, leaving 7 bases between them. CDR3 sequence (DNA): TGTGCCAGCAGCTTAGGGGTATTCAATCAGCCCCAGCATTTT. This translates into CASSLGVFNQPQHF.

This chain joins TRBV30 and TRBJ1-3; D remains unclear. V lost 0 bases and J 1 base, leaving 10 bases between the germline ends. There are 15 residues in the CDR3. Germline CDR1 is GTSNPN and CDR2 is SVGIG (reference sequence). CDR3 sequence: CAWSVDGVSGNTIYF. The CDR3 DNA sequence: TGTGCCTGGAGTGTAGACGGGGTTTCTGGAAACACCATATATTTT.

V and J are TRBV7-3 and TRBJ1-1, with no clear D. The ends were cut back, 4 bases at V and 1 base at J, with 7 bases in the middle. Germline V lookup: CDR1 SGHTA, CDR2 FQGTGA. The CDR3 totals 13 residues. The CDR3 is CASSWGGNTEAFF. Here the CDR3 DNA reads TGTGCCAGCAGCTGGGGTGGGAACACTGAAGCTTTCTTT.

This clone was detected only a few times. CDR3 sequence: CASSPTGSYGYTF. In DNA form, the CDR3 reads TGTGCCAGCTCACCTACCGGGTCCTATGGCTACACCTTC. This rearrangement joins TRBV18 to TRBJ1-2; unclear D gene. In germline, CDR1 is KGHSH, CDR2 LQKENI. Trimming cost V 3 bases and J 4 bases, with 9 bases left between them. This CDR3 comprises 13 residues.

V gene TRBV3-1 (or the pseudogene TRBV3-2) combines with J gene TRBJ2-4; 10 bases map to TRBD2. The ends lost 2 bases at V and 8 bases at J; junction bases unmatched: 6. CDR1 LGHDT and CDR2 YNNKEL come from the germline V gene (reference sequence). This CDR3 has 15 residues. The CDR3 reads CASSQRGLASHIQYF. The DNA for the CDR3 is TGTGCCAGCAGCCAAAGGGGACTAGCGAGTCACATTCAGTACTTC.

This sequence joins TRBV5-4 and TRBJ1-4, with D uncertain. V was clipped by 4 bases and J by 6 bases, with 13 bases between them. This CDR3 is built from 14 residues. Germline CDR1 and CDR2: SGHNT and YYREEE (reference sequence). As DNA, the CDR3 is TGTGCCAGCAGCATAAGGACGGGTGATGAAAAACTGTTTTTT. Translating it yields CASSIRTGDEKLFF.

This sequence joins TRBV27 and TRBJ2-2, with 11 bases lining up with TRBD2. Trimming at V came to 5 bases and at J to 4 bases, leaving 12 bases not matched to a gene. Germline-derived CDR1 and CDR2 are MNHEY and SMNVEV (reference sequence). This CDR3 region has 18 residues. DNA for the CDR3: TGTGCCAGCAGTCCAACTCCGACTAGCGGGACTAGCACCGGGGAGCTGTTTTTT. Protein sequence: CASSPTPTSGTSTGELFF.

V and J are TRBV5-4 and TRBJ1-2, with 7 bases lining up with TRBD1. The CDR3 extends over 14 amino acids. Germline CDR1 and CDR2: SGHNT and YYREEE (reference sequence). V was clipped by 3 bases and J by 0 bases; unmatched bases: 2. CDR3 DNA sequence: TGTGCCAGCAGCTACGGGACAGCTAACTATGGCTACACCTTC. Its protein product is CASSYGTANYGYTF. The variable domain in full, completed from reference TRBV5-4 and TRBJ1-2, reads ETGVTQSPTHLIKTRGQQVTLRCSSQSGHNTVSWYQQALGQGPQFIFQYYREEENGRGNFPPRFSGLQFPNYSSELNVNALELDDSALYLCASSYGTANYGYTFGSGTRLTVV.

The rearrangement links TRBV24-1 to TRBJ2-1; 8 positions match TRBD2. J gave up 6 bases and V 5 bases, and 5 bases lay outside the gene matches. Germline V gene sequence: CDR1 KGHDR, CDR2 SFDVKD. CDR3 length: 14 residues. CDR3 sequence: CATSAGGLVNEQFF. In nucleotides, the CDR3 is TGTGCCACCAGTGCGGGGGGGCTTGTCAATGAGCAGTTCTTC.

The rearrangement uses TRBV6-2 or TRBV6-3 and TRBJ1-2, with D perhaps matching TRBD1 (6 bases). This CDR3 is 15 amino acids long. Germline CDR1 and CDR2: MNHEY and SVGEGT. Trimming pared 5 bases from V and 4 bases from J, leaving 17 bases between. CDR3 DNA sequence: TGTGCCAGCAGTCCGACAGGCCAACGAGGCTATGGCTACACCTTC. Translating it yields CASSPTGQRGYGYTF.

This rearrangement joins TRBV5-1 to TRBJ1-2; a weak D match, TRBD1 (6 bases). Germline assignment: CDR1 SGHRS and CDR2 YFSETQ. CDR3 size: 17 residues. V was clipped by 4 bases and J by 2 bases, with 21 bases between them. CDR3 coding DNA: TGCGCCAGCAGCCGCTGGTCGGGGGCCGACTCCAACTATGGCTACACCTTC. Translated: CASSRWSGADSNYGYTF.

This chain connects TRBV11-3 to TRBJ1-2, with 8 bases that match TRBD1. CDR1 is SGHNT, CDR2 YENEEA, per germline. V gave up 4 bases and J gave up 8 bases; unmatched junction bases: 9. CDR3 length: 14 amino acids. CDR3 DNA sequence: TGTGCCAGCAGCTCGGCAGGGGGCGCGGGGGGCTACACCTTC. This encodes CASSSAGGAGGYTF.

The chain has TRBV28 and TRBJ1-3; D unresolved. Germline CDR1 MDHEN, CDR2 SYDVKM. This CDR3 comprises 19 residues. Trimming stripped 6 bases from V and 0 bases from J, with 24 bases between. CDR3 amino acids: CASSAISYSTQSSGNTIYF. In DNA, the CDR3 is TGTGCCAGCAGCGCTATTTCCTACAGTACTCAGAGCTCTGGAAACACCATATATTTT.

Points on this clone: This CDR3 is also generated by other DNA sequences in the sample. The CDR3 DNA follows: TGTGCCAGCAGCTTAGCGCGGGGGCGGTTCTACGAGCAGTACTTC. This translates into CASSLARGRFYEQYF. V is TRBV11-1 and J is TRBJ2-7; the D gene is possibly TRBD2 (7 bases). CDR3 length: 15 amino acids. Between the trimmed V and J ends, which lost 0 bases and 3 bases, there was a span of 12 bases. The V gene's germline CDR1 is SGHAT and CDR2 FQDESV (reference sequence).

This sequence joins TRBV5-1 and TRBJ1-2; no firm D call. V was shortened by 0 bases and J by 4 bases, with 4 bases between the two germline ends. Germline CDR1 is SGHRS and CDR2 is YFSETQ. The CDR3 contains 12 residues. The CDR3 coding sequence is TGCGCCAGCAGCTTGGGATCCTATGGCTACACCTTC. Encoded protein: CASSLGSYGYTF.

The rearrangement uses TRBV2 and TRBJ1-1; no reliable D call. Per the germline V gene, CDR1 is SNHLY and CDR2 is FYNNEI. The CDR3 runs 11 residues. Between the trimmed V and J ends, which lost 5 bases and 7 bases, there was a span of 8 bases. CDR3 region: CASSRRDEAFF. DNA for the CDR3: TGTGCCAGCAGTCGGAGAGATGAAGCTTTCTTT.

The rearrangement joins TRBV6-5 to TRBJ1-3; possibly TRBD1 for D (5 bases). V was pared by 6 bases and J by 0 bases, with 12 bases between. Germline CDR1 MNHEY, CDR2 SVGAGI. This CDR3 has 15 amino acids. The CDR3 bases are TGTGCCAGCAGAATAGACAGTTACTCTGGAAACACCATATATTTT. This codes for CASRIDSYSGNTIYF.

The rearrangement uses TRBV4-3 and TRBJ1-3; no firm D call. V lost 0 bases and J lost 0, with 15 bases in between. The CDR3 length is 18 residues. CDR1 is LGHNA and CDR2 is YSLEER in the germline V gene. CDR3 sequence (DNA): TGCGCCAGCAGCCAAGACGAGAGGGCTTTCTACTCTGGAAACACCATATATTTT. Encoded protein: CASSQDERAFYSGNTIYF.

The chain employs TRBV3-1 (or the pseudogene TRBV3-2) and TRBJ1-2; 7 positions match TRBD1. This CDR3 contains 17 residues. V lost 0 bases to trimming and J lost 3 bases; unmatched junction nucleotides: 10. In germline, CDR1 is LGHDT, CDR2 YNNKEL (reference sequence). The CDR3 sequence is CASSQEGGVSTYYGYTF. CDR3 sequence (DNA): TGTGCCAGCAGCCAAGAAGGGGGCGTATCTACTTACTATGGCTACACCTTC.

The chain is built from TRBV24-1 and TRBJ2-2; D gene unclear. This CDR3 contains 13 residues. V lost 7 bases and J lost 4, with 9 bases in between. CDR1 and CDR2 (germline): KGHDR, SFDVKD. CDR3 in DNA: TGTGCCACCAGCATTGAAGGCACCGGGGAGCTGTTTTTT. It specifies CATSIEGTGELFF.

The rearrangement joins TRBV10-3 to TRBJ1-2, with D perhaps matching TRBD1 (5 bases). The ends were cut back, 4 bases at V and 0 bases at J, with 15 bases in the middle. This CDR3 comprises 16 residues. CDR1 ENHRY and CDR2 SYGVKD come from the germline V gene. This CDR3 is CAISGVGTGPNYGYTF. CDR3 DNA: TGTGCCATCAGTGGGGTAGGGACCGGACCTAACTATGGCTACACCTTC.

This clone was counted a few times. V and J are TRBV27 and TRBJ2-5; D uncertain. Germline CDR1 reads MNHEY; CDR2 reads SMNVEV (reference sequence). CDR3 length equals 15 residues. V lost 7 bases and J lost 2, with 17 bases in between. The CDR3 region has the DNA TGTGCCAGCACCGCCCGCGTAAGGGTGCAAGAGACCCAGTACTTC. Translating it yields CASTARVRVQETQYF.

This chain uses TRBV6-1 with TRBJ1-2, with a weak D call TRBD1 (5 bases). CDR3 size: 16 residues. Germline CDR1 MNHNS, CDR2 SASEGT. The V end was cut by 4 bases, the J end by 2 bases, with 17 bases between. The CDR3 spells CASSGGGMRGNYGYTF. The CDR3 DNA reads TGTGCCAGCAGTGGGGGGGGAATGAGGGGAAACTATGGCTACACCTTC.

V is TRBV4-2 and J is TRBJ2-5; 11 nucleotides agree with TRBD2. The CDR3 loop spans 17 amino acids. Losses at the gene ends were 0 bases for V and 9 bases for J; bases not matched to a gene: 12. Germline CDR1 reads LGHNA; CDR2 reads YNFKEQ. The CDR3 DNA is TGTGCCAGCAGCCAAGATCAGGTAGCGGGGGGGACAAGGCCCCAGTACTTC. Protein: CASSQDQVAGGTRPQYF.

The rearrangement joins TRBV5-1 to TRBJ2-2, with D tentatively TRBD2 (5 bases). V dropped 0 bases and J dropped 0 bases, with 6 bases sitting between them. Per the germline V gene, CDR1 is SGHRS and CDR2 is YFSETQ. This CDR3 region has 15 residues. This CDR3 is CASSLEAANTGELFF. The CDR3 DNA reads TGCGCCAGCAGCTTGGAAGCGGCGAACACCGGGGAGCTGTTTTTT. The variable domain in full, with the rest retrieved from reference TRBV5-1 and TRBJ2-2, is KAGVTQTPRYLIKTRGQQVTLSCSPISGHRSVSWYQQTPGQGLQFLFEYFSETQRNKGNFPGRFSGRQFSNSRSEMNVSTLELGDSALYLCASSLEAANTGELFFGEGSRLTVL.

The chain combines TRBV6-2 or TRBV6-3 with TRBJ1-1; no clear D. This CDR3 comprises 14 residues. V lost 5 bases to trimming and J lost 1 base, with 11 bases between them. Looked up from germline, CDR1 is MNHEY and CDR2 is SVGEGT. This CDR3 is CASSRLGRNTEAFF. The CDR3 nucleotides read TGTGCCAGCAGTCGTCTTGGACGGAACACTGAAGCTTTCTTT.

The CDR3 loop reads CASRDRGPTGELFF. The DNA for the CDR3 is TGTGCCAGCCGGGACAGGGGGCCGACCGGGGAGCTGTTTTTT. The rearrangement joins TRBV28 to TRBJ2-2; 12 bases match TRBD1. Looked up from germline, CDR1 is MDHEN and CDR2 is SYDVKM. The trim removed 8 bases at V and 5 bases at J, leaving 3 bases unmatched. CDR3 length equals 14 residues.

The chain uses TRBV27 and TRBJ1-1; no reliable D call. The V gene's germline CDR1 is MNHEY and CDR2 SMNVEV (reference sequence). There are 15 residues in the CDR3. The germline V and J ends were trimmed by 2 bases and 2 bases, with 12 bases remaining between them. The CDR3 is CASSLILGSNTEAFF. As DNA, the CDR3 is TGTGCCAGCAGTTTAATACTGGGCAGCAACACTGAAGCTTTCTTT.

In its sample, this clone was seen a few times. This chain connects TRBV30 to TRBJ2-5; the D is unclear. The germline V gene encodes CDR1 GTSNPN and CDR2 SVGIG (reference sequence). The CDR3 contains 11 residues. V gave up 2 bases and J gave up 2 bases, with 3 bases separating them. The CDR3 sequence: CAWSYQETQYF. The CDR3 bases are TGTGCCTGGAGTTATCAAGAGACCCAGTACTTC.

This rearrangement joins TRBV7-9 to TRBJ1-1; D not certain. The germline gives CDR1 SEHNR, CDR2 FQNEAQ (reference sequence). Trimming removed 5 bases from V and 7 bases from J, with 14 bases in between. This CDR3 has 13 residues. The CDR3 DNA reads as TGTGCCAGCAGCCTACATGGGGTGGGTGAAGCTTTCTTT. Translated: CASSLHGVGEAFF.